This T cell receptor (beta chain) was recorded in a study of early T cells in non-severe SARS-CoV-2 infection. About the study: Sequencing targeted bulk RNA from unsorted whole blood, leaving chains unpaired.

V lost 6 bases and J lost 1; bases outside the gene matches: 5. The length of the CDR3 is 15 residues. Germline V lookup: CDR1 MNHEY, CDR2 SVGAGI. TCRdb recomputed calls from the 5' RACE reads with MiXCR, one row per CDR3 protein. The data hold over 60,000 distinct CDR3 sequences, with 11% observed a single time. This chain connects TRBV6-5 to TRBJ2-5; 10 bases map to TRBD2. Sequences were derived from whole blood, sampled at baseline. The TCR comes from an adult who was a healthcare worker with PCR-confirmed SARS-CoV-2 infection or an uninfected control (not recorded which). This chain's CDR3 is CASRASGGSQETQYF. Written as DNA, the CDR3 is TGTGCCAGCAGGGCTAGCGGGGGATCCCAAGAGACCCAGTACTTC.